This T cell receptor beta chain was captured in a study of T cells after yellow fever vaccination. Study results and caveats: Weaker overall was a secondary response that nonetheless peaked faster, on day 5 versus 15. Abundant contaminating clonotypes from the bulk population could appear in FACS-sorted repertoires. At approximately 96% for CD4 and about 91% for CD8, most primary-vaccination clones showed up again after the booster.

This clonotype has more than one count but fewer than ten. Its antigen is undetermined. 5'RACE template switching generated TCR cDNA, adding a universal primer site and UMIs. TCRdb reanalysed the 5' RACE reads using MiXCR and keeps one entry per CDR3 protein. The sample holds about 260,000 distinct CDR3 sequences, approximately 12% seen once. The trim removed 7 bases at V and 2 bases at J, leaving 11 bases unmatched. This CDR3 region has 15 residues. Germline lookup yields CDR1 DFQATT and CDR2 SNEGSKA (reference sequence). This sequence originates from a man aged 30 to 39 who received the YFV17D yellow fever vaccine. This sample comprised CD4+ T cells sorted from PBMCs, obtained 45 days after the yellow fever booster vaccination. This rearrangement joins TRBV20-1 to TRBJ2-3, with 8 bases identical to TRBD2. The CDR3 reads CSVAGTAGATDTQYF. CDR3 DNA sequence: TGCAGTGTTGCCGGAACAGCGGGAGCCACAGATACGCAGTATTTT.